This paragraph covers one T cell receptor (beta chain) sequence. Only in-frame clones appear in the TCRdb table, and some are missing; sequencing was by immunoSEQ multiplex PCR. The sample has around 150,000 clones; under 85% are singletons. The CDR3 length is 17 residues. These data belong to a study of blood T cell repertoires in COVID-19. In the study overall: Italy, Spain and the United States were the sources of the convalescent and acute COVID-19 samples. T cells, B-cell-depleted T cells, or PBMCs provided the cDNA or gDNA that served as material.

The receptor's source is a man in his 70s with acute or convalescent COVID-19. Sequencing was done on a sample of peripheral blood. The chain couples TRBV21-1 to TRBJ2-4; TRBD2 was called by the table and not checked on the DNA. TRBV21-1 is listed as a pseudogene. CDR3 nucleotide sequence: TGTGCCAGCAGCAATCGGATAGCGGGGAAAGACAAAAACATTCAGTACTTC. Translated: CASSNRIAGKDKNIQYF.